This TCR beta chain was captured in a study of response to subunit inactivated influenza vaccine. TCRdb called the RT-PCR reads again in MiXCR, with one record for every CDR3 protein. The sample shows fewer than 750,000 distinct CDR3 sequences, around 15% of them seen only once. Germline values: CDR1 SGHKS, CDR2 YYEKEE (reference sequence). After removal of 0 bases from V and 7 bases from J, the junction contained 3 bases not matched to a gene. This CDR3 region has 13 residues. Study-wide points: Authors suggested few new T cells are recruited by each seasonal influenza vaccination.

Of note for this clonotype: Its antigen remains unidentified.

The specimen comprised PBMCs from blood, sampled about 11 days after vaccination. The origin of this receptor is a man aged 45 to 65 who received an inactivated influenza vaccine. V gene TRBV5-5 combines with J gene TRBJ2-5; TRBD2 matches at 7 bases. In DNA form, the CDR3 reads TGTGCCAGCAGCTTGGGTAGGGAGGGGACCCAGTACTTC. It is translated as CASSLGREGTQYF.